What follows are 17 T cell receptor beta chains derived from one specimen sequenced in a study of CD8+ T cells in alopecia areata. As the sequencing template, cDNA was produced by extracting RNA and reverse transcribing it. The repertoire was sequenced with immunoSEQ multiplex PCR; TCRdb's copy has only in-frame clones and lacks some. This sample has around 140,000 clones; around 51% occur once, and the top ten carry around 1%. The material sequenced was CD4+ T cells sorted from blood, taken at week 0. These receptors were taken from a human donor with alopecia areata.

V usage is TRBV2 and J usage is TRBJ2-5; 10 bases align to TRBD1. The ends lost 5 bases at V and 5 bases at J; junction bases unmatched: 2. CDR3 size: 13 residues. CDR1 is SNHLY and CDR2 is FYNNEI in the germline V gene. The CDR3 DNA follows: TGTGCCAGCAGTAAGGACAGGGGGGAGACCCAGTACTTC. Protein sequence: CASSKDRGETQYF.

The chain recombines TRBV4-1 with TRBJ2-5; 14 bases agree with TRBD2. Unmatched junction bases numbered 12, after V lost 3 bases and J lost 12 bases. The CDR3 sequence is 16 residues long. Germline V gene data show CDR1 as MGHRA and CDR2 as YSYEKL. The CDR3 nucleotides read TGCGCCAGCAGCCAGGTGACTAGCGGGAGGGCCGCTGTCGAGTACTTC. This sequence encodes CASSQVTSGRAAVEYF.

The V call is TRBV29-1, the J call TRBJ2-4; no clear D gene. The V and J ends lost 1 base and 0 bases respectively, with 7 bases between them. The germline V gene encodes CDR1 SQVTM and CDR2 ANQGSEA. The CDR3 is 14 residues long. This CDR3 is CSVEANIAKNIQYF. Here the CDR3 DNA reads TGCAGCGTTGAAGCTAATATAGCCAAAAACATTCAGTACTTC. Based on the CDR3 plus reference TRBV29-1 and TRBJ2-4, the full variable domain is SAVISQKPSRDICQRGTSLTIQCQVDSQVTMMFWYRQQPGQSLTLIATANQGSEATYESGFVIDKFPISRPNLTFSTLTVSNMSPEDSSIYLCSVEANIAKNIQYFGAGTRLSVL.

The CDR3 sequence is CASSLRTGGDTQYF. The DNA of the CDR3 is TGTGCCAGCAGCCTGCGGACAGGGGGGGATACGCAGTATTTT. The chain carries TRBV7-3 and TRBJ2-3; 10 nucleotides line up with TRBD1. The V segment lost 5 bases and the J segment 6 bases; nucleotides outside the gene matches: 5. The CDR3 extends over 14 amino acids. CDR1 and CDR2 from the germline V gene are SGHTA and FQGTGA.

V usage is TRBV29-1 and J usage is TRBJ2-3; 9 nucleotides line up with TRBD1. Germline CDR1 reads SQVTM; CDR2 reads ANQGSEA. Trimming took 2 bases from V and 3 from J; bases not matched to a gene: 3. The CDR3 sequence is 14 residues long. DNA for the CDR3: TGCAGCGTTGAACGGGACAGGGTAACAGATACGCAGTATTTT. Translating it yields CSVERDRVTDTQYF.

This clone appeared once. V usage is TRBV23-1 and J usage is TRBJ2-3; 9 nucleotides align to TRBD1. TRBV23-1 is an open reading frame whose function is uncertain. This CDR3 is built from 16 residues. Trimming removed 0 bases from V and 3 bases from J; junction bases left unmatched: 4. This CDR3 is CASSQSDRGWTDTQYF. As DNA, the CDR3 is TGCGCCAGCAGTCAATCTGACAGGGGGTGGACAGATACGCAGTATTTT.

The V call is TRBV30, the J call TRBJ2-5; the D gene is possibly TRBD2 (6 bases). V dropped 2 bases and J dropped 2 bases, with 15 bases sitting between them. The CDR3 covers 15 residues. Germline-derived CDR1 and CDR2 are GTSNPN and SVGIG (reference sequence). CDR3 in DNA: TGTGCCTGGAGTCCCCGGGGGACCAAGCAAGAGACCCAGTACTTC. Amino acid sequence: CAWSPRGTKQETQYF. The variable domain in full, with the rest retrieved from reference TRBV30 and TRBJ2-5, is SQTIHQWPATLVQPVGSPLSLECTVEGTSNPNLYWYRQAAGRGLQLLFYSVGIGQISSEVPQNLSASRPQDRQFILSSKKLLLSDSGFYLCAWSPRGTKQETQYFGPGTRLLVL.

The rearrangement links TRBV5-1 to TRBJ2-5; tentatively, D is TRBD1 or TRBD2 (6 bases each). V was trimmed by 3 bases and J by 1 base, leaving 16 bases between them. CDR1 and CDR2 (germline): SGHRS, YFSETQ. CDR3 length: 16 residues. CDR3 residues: CASSWRPTGAQETQYF. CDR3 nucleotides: TGCGCCAGCAGCTGGAGACCCACGGGGGCCCAAGAGACCCAGTACTTC. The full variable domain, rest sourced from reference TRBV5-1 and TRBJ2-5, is KAGVTQTPRYLIKTRGQQVTLSCSPISGHRSVSWYQQTPGQGLQFLFEYFSETQRNKGNFPGRFSGRQFSNSRSEMNVSTLELGDSALYLCASSWRPTGAQETQYFGPGTRLLVL.

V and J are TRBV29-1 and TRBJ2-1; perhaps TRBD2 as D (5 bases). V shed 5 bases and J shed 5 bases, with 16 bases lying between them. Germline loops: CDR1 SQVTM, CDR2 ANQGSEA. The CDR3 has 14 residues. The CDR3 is CSVSSGGSDNEQFF. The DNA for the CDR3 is TGCAGCGTTTCAAGCGGAGGCAGCGACAATGAGCAGTTCTTC.

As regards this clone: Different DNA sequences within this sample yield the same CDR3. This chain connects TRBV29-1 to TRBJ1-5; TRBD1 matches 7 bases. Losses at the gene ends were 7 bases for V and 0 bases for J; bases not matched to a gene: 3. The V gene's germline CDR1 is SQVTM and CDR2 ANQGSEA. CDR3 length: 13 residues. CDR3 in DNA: TGCAGCGCCGGGACAGATAGCAATCAGCCCCAGCATTTT. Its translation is CSAGTDSNQPQHF.

The CDR3 here is CAWAPGSANTGELFF. The CDR3, as DNA: TGTGCCTGGGCCCCGGGCAGTGCGAACACCGGGGAGCTGTTTTTT. This rearrangement joins TRBV30 to TRBJ2-2; no clear D gene. V lost 5 bases, J lost 0 bases, and 13 bases lay in between. The CDR3 loop spans 15 amino acids. Germline loops: CDR1 GTSNPN, CDR2 SVGIG (reference sequence).

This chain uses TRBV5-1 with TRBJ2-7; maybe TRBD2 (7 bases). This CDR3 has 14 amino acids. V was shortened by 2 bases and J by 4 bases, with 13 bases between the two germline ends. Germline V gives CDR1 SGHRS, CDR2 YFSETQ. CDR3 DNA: TGCGCCAGCAGCTTAATCAGCGGGACATACGAGCAGTACTTC. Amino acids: CASSLISGTYEQYF.

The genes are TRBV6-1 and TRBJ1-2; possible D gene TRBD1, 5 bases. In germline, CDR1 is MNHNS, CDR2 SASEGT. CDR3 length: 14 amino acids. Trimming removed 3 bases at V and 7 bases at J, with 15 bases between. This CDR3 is CASSETDSFRGYTF. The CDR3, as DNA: TGTGCCAGCAGTGAGACCGACAGTTTCCGTGGCTACACCTTC.

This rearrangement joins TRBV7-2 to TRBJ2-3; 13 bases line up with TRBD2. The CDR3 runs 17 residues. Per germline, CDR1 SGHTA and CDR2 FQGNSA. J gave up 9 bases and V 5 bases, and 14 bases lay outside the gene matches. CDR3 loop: CASSVPGLAGSQVTQYF. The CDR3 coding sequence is TGTGCCAGCAGCGTCCCGGGACTAGCGGGGTCACAGGTGACGCAGTATTTT.

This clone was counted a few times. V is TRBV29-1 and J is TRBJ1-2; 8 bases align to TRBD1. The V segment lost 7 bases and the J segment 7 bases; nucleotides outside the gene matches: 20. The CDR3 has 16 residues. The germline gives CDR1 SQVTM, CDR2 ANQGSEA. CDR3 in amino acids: CSGGSGNTGGPLGYTF. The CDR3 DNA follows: TGCAGCGGAGGGTCAGGAAACACAGGGGGTCCGCTTGGCTACACCTTC.

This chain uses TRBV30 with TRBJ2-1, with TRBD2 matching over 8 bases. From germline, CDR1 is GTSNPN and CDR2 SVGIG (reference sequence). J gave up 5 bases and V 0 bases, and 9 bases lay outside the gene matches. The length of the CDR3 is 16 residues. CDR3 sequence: CAWSVWASGPDNEQFF. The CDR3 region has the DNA TGTGCCTGGAGTGTATGGGCTAGCGGGCCAGACAATGAGCAGTTCTTC.

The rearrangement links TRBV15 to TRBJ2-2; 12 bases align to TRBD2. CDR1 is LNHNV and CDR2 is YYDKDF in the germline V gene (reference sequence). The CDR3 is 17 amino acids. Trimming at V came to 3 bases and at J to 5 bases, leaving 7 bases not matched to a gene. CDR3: CATSRGTSGGRTGELFF. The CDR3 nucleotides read TGTGCCACCAGCAGGGGAACTAGCGGGGGGAGGACCGGGGAGCTGTTTTTT. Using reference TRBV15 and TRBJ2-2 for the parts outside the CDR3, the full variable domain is DAMVIQNPRYQVTQFGKPVTLSCSQTLNHNVMYWYQQKSSQAPKLLFHYYDKDFNNEADTPDNFQSRRPNTSFCFLDIRSPGLGDTAMYLCATSRGTSGGRTGELFFGEGSRLTVL.